The clone carrying this T cell receptor beta chain was counted a few times. What it binds is unknown. The data originate from a study of T cells after yellow fever vaccination. It was through 5'RACE template switching that TCR cDNA was made, with a universal primer site and UMIs added. From the 5' RACE reads, TCRdb called clonotypes with MiXCR, one entry per CDR3 protein. The sample includes more than 300,000 distinct CDR3 sequences, about 6.6% of them seen just once. The germline CDR1 and CDR2 sequences are SGHDN and FVKESK. The length of the CDR3 is 12 residues. Trimming stripped 0 bases from V and 3 bases from J, with 3 bases between. Broader study findings: Contamination of FACS-sorted repertoires by abundant clonotypes from the bulk population could occur. In post-booster samples, most primary-vaccination clones reappeared (about 95% CD4, nearly 90% CD8). Clonotype sharing between CD4 and CD8 compartments was small.

Sequencing used PBMCs, obtained around 45 days after the first yellow fever vaccination. The rearrangement uses TRBV14 and TRBJ2-7, with D hard to call. This sequence originates from a man aged 18 to 29 who received the YFV17D yellow fever vaccine. The DNA for the CDR3 is TGTGCCAGCAGCCAAGACCTCTACGAGCAGTACTTC. It encodes CASSQDLYEQYF.